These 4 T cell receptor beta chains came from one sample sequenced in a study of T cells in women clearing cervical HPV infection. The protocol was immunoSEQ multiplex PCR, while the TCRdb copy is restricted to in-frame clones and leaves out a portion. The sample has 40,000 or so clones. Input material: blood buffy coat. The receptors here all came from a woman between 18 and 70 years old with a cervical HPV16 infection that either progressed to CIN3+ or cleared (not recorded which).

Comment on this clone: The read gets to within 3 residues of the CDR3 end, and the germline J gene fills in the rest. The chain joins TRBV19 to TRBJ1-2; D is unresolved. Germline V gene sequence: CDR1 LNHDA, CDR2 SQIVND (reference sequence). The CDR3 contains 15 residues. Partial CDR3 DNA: TGTGCCAGTAGTATCTCGAGCGGTGCCTACAATGAC. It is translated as CASSISSGAYND. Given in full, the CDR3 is CASSISSGAYNDYTF.

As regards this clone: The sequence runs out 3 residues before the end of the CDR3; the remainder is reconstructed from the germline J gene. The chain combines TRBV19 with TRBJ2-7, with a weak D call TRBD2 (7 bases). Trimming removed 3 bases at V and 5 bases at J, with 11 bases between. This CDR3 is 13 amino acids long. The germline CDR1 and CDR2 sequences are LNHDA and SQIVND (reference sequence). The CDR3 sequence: CASSIGGPNEQYF. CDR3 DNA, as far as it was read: TGTGCCAGTAGTATCGGGGGGCCAAACGAG.

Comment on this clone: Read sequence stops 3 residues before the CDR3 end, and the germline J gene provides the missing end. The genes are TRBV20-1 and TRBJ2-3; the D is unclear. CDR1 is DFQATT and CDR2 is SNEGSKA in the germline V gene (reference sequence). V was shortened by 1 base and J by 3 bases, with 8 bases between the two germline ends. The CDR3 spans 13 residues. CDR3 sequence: CSARGSGTDTQYF. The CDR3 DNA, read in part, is TGCAGTGCTAGAGGTTCGGGTACAGATACG.

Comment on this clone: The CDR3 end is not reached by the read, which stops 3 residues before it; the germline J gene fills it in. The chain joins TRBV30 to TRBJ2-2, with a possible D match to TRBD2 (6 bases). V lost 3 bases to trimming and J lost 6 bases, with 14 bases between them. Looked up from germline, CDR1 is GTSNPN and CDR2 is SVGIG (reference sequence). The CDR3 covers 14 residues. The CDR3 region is CAWRAGTAAGELFF. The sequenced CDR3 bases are TGTGCCTGGAGAGCCGGGACTGCGGCCGGGGAG.